This T cell receptor beta chain was identified in a study of T cell changes during pregnancy in multiple sclerosis. This clone was counted a single time. This CDR3 is built from 16 residues. The V gene's germline CDR1 is SGHDT and CDR2 YYEEEE. With 3 bases removed from V and 8 bases from J, the gap between germline ends came to 20 bases. Assay: immunoSEQ multiplex PCR; the TCRdb copy retains only in-frame clones and omits some. The sample contains 65,000 to 75,000 clones, around 90% of which appear only once. The source of this sequence is a female donor in good health, enrolled as a control in a pregnancy study. This material consisted of peripheral blood, taken in the third trimester of pregnancy. This sequence joins TRBV5-6 and TRBJ1-4; D gene unclear. The CDR3: CASSSFRTSAGEKLFF. For the CDR3, the DNA is TGTGCCAGCAGCTCCTTCCGGACTTCCGCGGGCGAAAAACTGTTTTTT.